The 26 T cell receptor beta chains reported below all come from one sample, sequenced in a study of OX40 agonist ivuxolimab in advanced cancers. Libraries were built with the immunoSEQ multiplex PCR assay. This is the immuneACCESS table as TCRdb keeps it, with only in-frame sequences that have V and J called. A part of the clones is gone; compared with another copy, unresolved V genes explain less than half, and the rest is unexplained. This sample comprises 55,000 to 95,000 clones, around 90% of them detected only once. 2.5% to 3% of the sample rests with the top ten. The sequencing here drew on CD4+ or CD8+ T cells sorted from blood, taken in a trial of the OX40 agonist ivuxolimab. The receptor source for this set is an adult with an advanced solid tumor such as melanoma, head and neck, liver or kidney cancer.

This chain uses TRBV6-5 with TRBJ2-7; 8 nucleotides line up with TRBD1. The ends lost 0 bases at V and 0 bases at J; junction bases unmatched: 4. CDR3 size: 16 residues. Germline assignment: CDR1 MNHEY and CDR2 SVGAGI. The CDR3 loop reads CASSYSQGQGSYEQYF. The CDR3 DNA follows: TGTGCCAGCAGTTACTCCCAAGGACAGGGCTCCTACGAGCAGTACTTC.

This chain connects TRBV7-3 to TRBJ2-6; D perhaps matches TRBD2 (6 bases). Trimming took 3 bases from V and 2 from J, leaving 8 bases between them. CDR3 length equals 15 residues. Germline assignment: CDR1 SGHTA and CDR2 FQGTGA. As DNA, the CDR3 is TGTGCCAGCAGCTTCGGGACTCCTGGGGCCAACGTCCTGACTTTC. Translation gives CASSFGTPGANVLTF.

CDR3 coding DNA: TGTGCCAGCAGCACCACCGGGCCCGGAAACACCATATATTTT. Its translation: CASSTTGPGNTIYF. V and J are TRBV7-6 and TRBJ1-3; D remains ambiguous. Germline V gene sequence: CDR1 SGHVS, CDR2 FNYEAQ. The V gene lost 5 bases and the J gene lost 4 bases, with 12 bases spanning the gap. This CDR3 is 14 amino acids long.

This rearrangement joins TRBV7-6 to TRBJ2-5, with unresolved D. V was shortened by 1 base and J by 1 base, with 31 bases between the two germline ends. This CDR3 comprises 22 residues. Germline assignment: CDR1 SGHVS and CDR2 FNYEAQ. The CDR3 sequence is CASSLVRKGSIPSIASQETQYF. CDR3 bases: TGTGCCAGCAGCTTAGTTAGGAAAGGCTCAATCCCCTCTATTGCCTCCCAAGAGACCCAGTACTTC.

The chain's CDR3 is CASAGVTTYEQYF. The CDR3 DNA reads TGTGCCAGCGCCGGCGTGACCACCTACGAGCAGTACTTC. The chain has TRBV6-5 and TRBJ2-7; D not resolved. CDR1 and CDR2 (germline): MNHEY, SVGAGI. V lost 8 bases and J lost 2, with 13 bases in between. This CDR3 comprises 13 residues.

The V call is TRBV19, the J call TRBJ1-1; the match to TRBD1 covers 9 bases. J gave up 4 bases and V 3 bases, and 9 bases lay outside the gene matches. CDR3 length equals 16 residues. Germline loops: CDR1 LNHDA, CDR2 SQIVND (reference sequence). The CDR3: CASSMGTGRTGTEAFF. CDR3 DNA sequence: TGTGCCAGTAGTATGGGGACAGGGAGGACGGGCACTGAAGCTTTCTTT.

The chain joins TRBV7-2 to TRBJ2-3, with D possibly matching TRBD2 (6 bases). This CDR3 comprises 16 residues. Trimming stripped 2 bases from V and 0 bases from J, with 12 bases between. Germline V gives CDR1 SGHTA, CDR2 FQGNSA. CDR3 region: CASSLRRDLSTDTQYF. The CDR3 nucleotides read TGTGCCAGCAGCTTACGTCGGGACTTAAGCACAGATACGCAGTATTTT.

The chain combines TRBV5-1 with TRBJ1-5; D might be TRBD1 (5 bases). In germline, CDR1 is SGHRS, CDR2 YFSETQ. V was cut by 4 bases and J by 0 bases, with 8 bases left in between. The CDR3 loop spans 14 amino acids. CDR3 residues: CASSGGGSNQPQHF. The CDR3 bases are TGCGCCAGCAGCGGGGGGGGTAGCAATCAGCCCCAGCATTTT.

This chain links TRBV5-6 with TRBJ2-1; 11 positions agree with TRBD2. The germline CDR1 and CDR2 sequences are SGHDT and YYEEEE. V lost 4 bases to trimming and J lost 3 bases; unmatched junction nucleotides: 3. The CDR3 sequence is 15 residues long. CDR3 sequence (DNA): TGTGCCAGCAGCCCCGGGACTAGCGGCTACAATGAGCAGTTCTTC. It is translated as CASSPGTSGYNEQFF.

The chain is built from TRBV7-6 and TRBJ2-1; 8 bases map to TRBD1. This CDR3 is built from 15 residues. CDR1 and CDR2 from the germline V gene are SGHVS and FNYEAQ. Trimming removed 7 bases from V and 3 bases from J; junction bases left unmatched: 8. This CDR3 is CASTDRGGNYNEQFF. For the CDR3, the DNA is TGTGCCAGCACCGACAGGGGAGGAAACTACAATGAGCAGTTCTTC.

V gene TRBV7-2 combines with J gene TRBJ2-7; possibly TRBD2 for D (5 bases). Trimming took off 1 base at V and 0 bases at J, with 10 bases between the two ends. This CDR3 contains 15 residues. CDR1 and CDR2 from the germline V gene are SGHTA and FQGNSA. CDR3 sequence: CASSLGGWSSYEQYF. CDR3 nucleotides: TGTGCCAGCAGCTTAGGAGGGTGGAGCTCCTACGAGCAGTACTTC.

The chain carries TRBV30 and TRBJ1-3; tentative D call: TRBD1 (5 bases). Trimming took off 7 bases at V and 0 bases at J, with 10 bases between the two ends. Per germline, CDR1 GTSNPN and CDR2 SVGIG (reference sequence). The CDR3 length is 13 residues. CDR3 amino acids: CALQGISGNTIYF. In DNA, the CDR3 is TGTGCCTTGCAGGGTATCTCTGGAAACACCATATATTTT.

The chain has TRBV7-8 and TRBJ2-7, with a possible D match to TRBD2 (6 bases). Trimming removed 5 bases at V and 4 bases at J, with 15 bases between. CDR1 and CDR2 (germline): SGHVS, FQNEAQ. The length of the CDR3 is 14 residues. CDR3 in amino acids: CASSVGTFSYEQYF. CDR3 nucleotide sequence: TGTGCCAGCAGCGTCGGGACTTTTTCTTACGAGCAGTACTTC.

This chain uses TRBV5-1 with TRBJ1-5; a possible D gene is TRBD1 (5 bases). The V end lost 7 bases, the J end lost 7 bases, and 27 bases lay between the germline ends. The CDR3 extends over 17 amino acids. Germline V gives CDR1 SGHRS, CDR2 YFSETQ. CDR3 sequence reads: CASALGSALGGEQPQHF. CDR3 sequence (DNA): TGCGCCAGCGCCTTGGGATCGGCACTCGGAGGGGAACAGCCCCAGCATTTT.

The chain has TRBV6-1 and TRBJ1-2; tentative D call: TRBD1 (5 bases). Trimming shortened V by 1 base and J by 1 base, and 13 bases separated the two germline ends. The CDR3 covers 16 residues. The germline CDR1 and CDR2 sequences are MNHNS and SASEGT. The CDR3 spells CASSEDMGGGNYGYTF. In DNA, the CDR3 is TGTGCCAGCAGTGAAGATATGGGGGGAGGTAACTATGGCTACACCTTC.

The CDR3 DNA reads as TGTGCCAGTAGTCCGGACCGTCTTAACTATGGCTACACCTTC. Its protein product is CASSPDRLNYGYTF. This sequence joins TRBV19 and TRBJ1-2; D call uncertain. V lost 5 bases and J 1 base, leaving 11 bases between the germline ends. Germline assignment: CDR1 LNHDA and CDR2 SQIVND (reference sequence). The CDR3 is 14 residues long. The full variable domain, completed using reference TRBV19 and TRBJ1-2, is DGGITQSPKYLFRKEGQNVTLSCEQNLNHDAMYWYRQDPGQGLRLIYYSQIVNDFQKGDIAEGYSVSREKKESFPLTVTSAQKNPTAFYLCASSPDRLNYGYTFGSGTRLTVV.

This clone is a singleton in its sample. The rearrangement links TRBV19 to TRBJ2-1, with D unresolved. The CDR3 is made up of 16 amino acids. V shed 7 bases and J shed 7 bases, with 23 bases lying between them. Germline V CDR1 and CDR2: LNHDA, SQIVND (reference sequence). The CDR3 reads CASNPIGSQFMNEQFF. In DNA, the CDR3 is TGTGCCAGTAACCCAATAGGTTCTCAGTTCATGAATGAGCAGTTCTTC. Full variable domain (remainder filled in from reference TRBV19 and TRBJ2-1): DGGITQSPKYLFRKEGQNVTLSCEQNLNHDAMYWYRQDPGQGLRLIYYSQIVNDFQKGDIAEGYSVSREKKESFPLTVTSAQKNPTAFYLCASNPIGSQFMNEQFFGPGTRLTVL.

This clone was found once. The chain employs TRBV20-1 and TRBJ2-3; D is uncertain. Germline lookup yields CDR1 DFQATT and CDR2 SNEGSKA (reference sequence). The CDR3 spans 11 residues. Trimming took off 8 bases at V and 3 bases at J, with 9 bases between the two ends. In DNA, the CDR3 is TGCAGTCGAGGTTTGACAGATACGCAGTATTTT. It specifies CSRGLTDTQYF.

This clone was seen once. The chain couples TRBV18 to TRBJ1-1, with a possible D match to TRBD1 (5 bases). CDR1 and CDR2 from the germline V gene are KGHSH and LQKENI. This CDR3 comprises 18 residues. V shed 0 bases and J shed 1 base, with 18 bases lying between them. As DNA, the CDR3 is TGTGCCAGCTCACCACCAACGTCCCCGCGGGGGACGAACACTGAAGCTTTCTTT. It specifies CASSPPTSPRGTNTEAFF.

V is TRBV5-8 and J is TRBJ1-5; D remains unclear. The length of the CDR3 is 13 residues. V was cut by 2 bases and J by 4 bases, with 7 bases left in between. Germline CDR1 is SGHTS and CDR2 is YDEGEE. CDR3 DNA: TGTGCCAGCAGCTTCGGACTTAATCAGCCCCAGCATTTT. Protein: CASSFGLNQPQHF.

The chain carries TRBV2 and TRBJ1-5, with unresolved D. The germline V gene has CDR1 SNHLY and CDR2 FYNNEI. The V end was cut by 2 bases, the J end by 7 bases, with 15 bases between. CDR3 size: 15 residues. CDR3 bases: TGTGCCAGCAGTGAAAAGGGAGCAAATGGCCAGCCCCAGCATTTT. Protein sequence: CASSEKGANGQPQHF.

V is TRBV6-5 and J is TRBJ2-6; D gene unclear. CDR1 is MNHEY and CDR2 is SVGAGI in the germline V gene. The CDR3 is 13 amino acids. The ends were cut back, 4 bases at V and 2 bases at J, with 3 bases in the middle. CDR3 region: CASSSPGANVLTF. In nucleotides, the CDR3 is TGTGCCAGCAGTTCACCTGGGGCCAACGTCCTGACTTTC.

V usage is TRBV27 and J usage is TRBJ1-2, with a tentative D call TRBD1 (5 bases). The ends were cut back, 8 bases at V and 4 bases at J, with 20 bases in the middle. This CDR3 region has 15 residues. Germline V lookup: CDR1 MNHEY, CDR2 SMNVEV (reference sequence). This CDR3 is CASGPGGTGSYGYTF. The DNA of the CDR3 is TGTGCCAGCGGCCCGGGGGGGACCGGGAGCTATGGCTACACCTTC.

This clone was counted once. This may stem from a read error, because a much larger clone lies one nucleotide away. This rearrangement joins TRBV6-6 to TRBJ2-3; D is unresolved. Deletions cut 6 bases from V and 3 bases from J, with 7 bases between. The length of the CDR3 is 12 residues. Germline V CDR1 and CDR2: MNHNY, SVGAGI (reference sequence). The CDR3 DNA is TGTGCCAGCAGCCCCCCAACAGATACGCAGTATTTT. Translating it yields CASSPPTDTQYF.

This clone was observed a handful of times. V is TRBV30 and J is TRBJ1-5; no definite D call. The ends were cut back, 0 bases at V and 1 base at J, with 4 bases in the middle. The CDR3 totals 13 residues. The V gene's germline CDR1 is GTSNPN and CDR2 SVGIG (reference sequence). The CDR3 region has the DNA TGTGCCTGGAGTGTCAGGAGCAATCAGCCCCAGCATTTT. Its protein product is CAWSVRSNQPQHF.

V usage is TRBV5-1 and J usage is TRBJ2-5; the D call may be TRBD1 or TRBD2 (5 bases each). The CDR3 runs to 17 residues. Trimming shortened V by 0 bases and J by 5 bases, and 20 bases separated the two germline ends. The germline V gene encodes CDR1 SGHRS and CDR2 YFSETQ. CDR3 nucleotide sequence: TGCGCCAGCAGCTTGGTGGGGTCCCGGGACCGGGGTGAGACCCAGTACTTC. This translates into CASSLVGSRDRGETQYF.